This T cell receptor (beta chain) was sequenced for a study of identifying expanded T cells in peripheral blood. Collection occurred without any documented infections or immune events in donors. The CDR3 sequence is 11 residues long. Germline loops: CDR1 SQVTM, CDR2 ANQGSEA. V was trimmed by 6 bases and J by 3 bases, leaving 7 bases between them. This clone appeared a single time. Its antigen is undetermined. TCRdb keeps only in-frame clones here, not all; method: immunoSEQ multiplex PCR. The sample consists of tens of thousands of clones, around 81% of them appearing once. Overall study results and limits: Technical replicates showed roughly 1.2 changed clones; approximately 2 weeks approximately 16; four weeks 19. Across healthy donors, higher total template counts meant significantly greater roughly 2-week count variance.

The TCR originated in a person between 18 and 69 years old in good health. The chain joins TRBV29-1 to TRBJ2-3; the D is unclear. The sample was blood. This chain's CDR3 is CSVAMTDTQYF. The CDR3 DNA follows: TGCAGCGTCGCCATGACAGATACGCAGTATTTT.